This TCR beta chain was documented in a study of blood T cells in healthy people across ages. A second PCR, run for roughly 7 to 11 cycles, used a sample-barcoded 5' primer plus a J-beta primer mix. TCRdb called the 5' RACE reads again in MiXCR, with one record for every CDR3 protein. The table includes around 1,500,000 distinct CDR3 sequences, 42% detected once. General study points: It was found that TCR beta diversity correlated strongly with the percentage of naive T cells. The study found more naive CD4+ cells and higher diversity in long-lived than aged donors.

Healthy Russian Caucasian donors spanned ages about 6 to 100 years. Samples each had at least 5.5 micrograms of total RNA extracted. This CDR3 region has 14 residues. V lost 0 bases to trimming and J lost 4 bases, with 7 bases between them. Looked up from germline, CDR1 is LGHDT and CDR2 is YNNKEL (reference sequence). Comment on this clonotype: The antigen is not known.

Sample: blood. The receptor's source is a young woman in good health. The J gene is TRBJ2-1, the V gene TRBV3-1; maybe TRBD1 (5 bases). The DNA of the CDR3 is TGTGCCAGCAGCCAAGAACAGGCTTACAATGAGCAGTTCTTC. Its translation: CASSQEQAYNEQFF.